The 17 T cell receptor beta chains below all came from one sample that was sequenced in a study of cytomegalovirus exposure and HLA in healthy donors (dated by TCRdb to about 2017). Receptor libraries were prepared by the immunoSEQ multiplex PCR assay. For the multiplex PCR, a mixture combining 60 forward primers for TCR Vbeta segments and 13 reverse primers for TCR Jbeta segments was used. As stored in TCRdb, this immuneACCESS dataset retains in-frame rearrangements with V and J assigned. A fraction of the clones does not appear; measured against another copy, unresolved V genes explain less than half of the discrepancy, and the remainder lacks a known reason. The sample profile shows about 130,000 clones; 76% of them were found once. The ten biggest clones cover 2.5% to 3.5% of the sample. The sequenced material came from PBMCs. The receptors were gathered from a man aged 35 to 55 in good health and CMV-seronegative.

The chain joins TRBV10-3 to TRBJ1-2, with 12 bases matching TRBD1. The CDR3 extends over 15 amino acids. CDR1 and CDR2 (germline): ENHRY, SYGVKD. V was pared by 2 bases and J by 3 bases, with 1 base of the junction left unmatched. CDR3 in amino acids: CAISEGTGGDYGYTF. The DNA of the CDR3 is TGTGCCATCAGTGAGGGGACAGGGGGCGACTATGGCTACACCTTC.

This rearrangement joins TRBV5-1 to TRBJ1-1, with no clear D. This CDR3 spans 13 amino acids. CDR1 and CDR2 from the germline V gene are SGHRS and YFSETQ. The ends were cut back, 3 bases at V and 4 bases at J, with 10 bases in the middle. The CDR3 coding sequence is TGCGCCAGCAGCTCACAGCCACCCACTGAAGCTTTCTTT. The encoded protein is CASSSQPPTEAFF.

V is TRBV9 and J is TRBJ2-5; 8 nucleotides align to TRBD2. Germline assignment: CDR1 SGDLS and CDR2 YYNGEE. V was pared by 4 bases and J by 4 bases, with 9 bases of the junction left unmatched. The CDR3 extends over 15 amino acids. As DNA, the CDR3 is TGTGCCAGCAGCACCCGGGGGGCGGGGGGAGAGACCCAGTACTTC. As protein: CASSTRGAGGETQYF.

The V gene is TRBV7-8, the J gene TRBJ1-1, with a possible D match to TRBD1 (6 bases). The CDR3 has 14 amino acids. CDR1 is SGHVS, CDR2 FQNEAQ, per germline. V lost 5 bases and J 4 bases, leaving 14 bases between the germline ends. The CDR3: CASSPWTETTEAFF. The DNA of the CDR3 is TGTGCCAGCAGCCCATGGACAGAAACCACTGAAGCTTTCTTT.

The V and J genes are TRBV27 and TRBJ1-5; 10 nucleotides align to TRBD1. V shed 6 bases and J 2 bases; nucleotides not matched to a gene: 13. This CDR3 contains 18 residues. CDR1 and CDR2 from the germline V gene are MNHEY and SMNVEV (reference sequence). CDR3 sequence reads: CASSPGTGVEGRNQPQHF. CDR3 sequence (DNA): TGTGCCAGCAGCCCCGGGACAGGGGTCGAGGGGCGCAATCAGCCCCAGCATTTT.

The DNA for the CDR3 is TGCGCCAGCATCTGGGGGACAGGGGACGATGAGCAGTTCTTC. It codes for CASIWGTGDDEQFF. The J gene is TRBJ2-1, the V gene TRBV5-1; 10 bases agree with TRBD1. This CDR3 has 14 residues. V lost 6 bases and J lost 8; bases outside the gene matches: 8. Looked up from germline, CDR1 is SGHRS and CDR2 is YFSETQ.

The chain carries TRBV5-6 and TRBJ2-7, with 7 positions matching TRBD2. Germline V CDR1 and CDR2: SGHDT, YYEEEE. This CDR3 spans 14 amino acids. V lost 4 bases and J lost 0; bases outside the gene matches: 4. CDR3 sequence: CASSTTSASYEQYF. The CDR3 nucleotides are TGTGCCAGCAGCACCACTAGCGCCTCCTACGAGCAGTACTTC.

The chain joins TRBV5-1 to TRBJ2-2; no clear D. The CDR3 runs 13 residues. Trimming removed 7 bases at V and 0 bases at J, with 7 bases between. Germline V lookup: CDR1 SGHRS, CDR2 YFSETQ. The DNA for the CDR3 is TGCGCCAGCCTGGGCCCGAACACCGGGGAGCTGTTTTTT. It specifies CASLGPNTGELFF.

The chain combines TRBV5-4 with TRBJ2-5; 11 bases agree with TRBD2. The CDR3 contains 16 residues. CDR1 is SGHNT, CDR2 YYREEE, per germline (reference sequence). Trimming at V came to 4 bases and at J to 1 base, leaving 6 bases not matched to a gene. Here the CDR3 reads CASSARLAGTQETQYF. For the CDR3, the DNA is TGTGCCAGCAGCGCAAGACTAGCGGGGACCCAAGAGACCCAGTACTTC.

The V and J genes are TRBV5-6 and TRBJ2-2; D is possibly TRBD2 (6 bases). Per the germline V gene, CDR1 is SGHDT and CDR2 is YYEEEE. CDR3 size: 15 residues. The V end lost 2 bases, the J end lost 3 bases, and 11 bases lay between the germline ends. The CDR3 nucleotides are TGTGCCAGCAGCTTAGCATGGAGGGACACCGGGGAGCTGTTTTTT. Translating it yields CASSLAWRDTGELFF. The full variable domain, in which reference TRBV5-6 and TRBJ2-2 provide the parts outside the CDR3, is DAGVTQSPTHLIKTRGQQVTLRCSPKSGHDTVSWYQQALGQGPQFIFQYYEEEERQRGNFPDRFSGHQFPNYSSELNVNALLLGDSALYLCASSLAWRDTGELFFGEGSRLTVL.

In this sample, this clone turned up once. The chain joins TRBV30 to TRBJ2-5; 8 bases match TRBD1. The germline V gene has CDR1 GTSNPN and CDR2 SVGIG (reference sequence). The V gene end was trimmed by 0 bases and the J gene end by 3 bases; junction bases not matched to a gene: 18. The CDR3 sequence is 19 residues long. In nucleotides, the CDR3 is TGTGCCTGGAGTGTAAGGATGTGGAGACAGGGGCTACGCGAAGAGACCCAGTACTTC. It specifies CAWSVRMWRQGLREETQYF.

This clone showed up just a few times. The rearrangement links TRBV25-1 to TRBJ1-2; 9 bases map to TRBD1. CDR3 length: 13 amino acids. V dropped 5 bases and J dropped 8; count of bases not matched to a gene: 6. Germline V gene sequence: CDR1 MGHDK, CDR2 SYGVNS. The CDR3 sequence is CASSKGQGGGYTF. CDR3 bases: TGTGCCAGCAGTAAGGGACAGGGTGGGGGCTACACCTTC.

V is TRBV29-1 and J is TRBJ2-5; 14 nucleotides align to TRBD2. Germline CDR1 reads SQVTM; CDR2 reads ANQGSEA. The V gene end was trimmed by 4 bases and the J gene end by 1 base; junction bases not matched to a gene: 2. This CDR3 region has 15 residues. The CDR3 DNA sequence: TGCAGCGTTGCGGGGACTAGCGGGAGCCAAGAGACCCAGTACTTC. Translating it yields CSVAGTSGSQETQYF.

The genes are TRBV6-4 and TRBJ2-1; 8 bases are shared with TRBD1. The V gene's germline CDR1 is MRHNA and CDR2 SNTAGT. V dropped 5 bases and J dropped 1; count of bases not matched to a gene: 4. The CDR3 length is 15 residues. The DNA of the CDR3 is TGTGCCAGCAGTCACAGGGGGTATTCCTACAATGAGCAGTTCTTC. It is translated as CASSHRGYSYNEQFF.

The chain combines TRBV7-9 with TRBJ2-1; 14 nucleotides align to TRBD2. V shed 5 bases and J 12 bases; nucleotides not matched to a gene: 18. The CDR3 runs 18 residues. Germline V gene lookup returns CDR1 SEHNR and CDR2 FQNEAQ (reference sequence). CDR3 sequence: CASSPGPGGTSGGVRQFF. The DNA of the CDR3 is TGTGCCAGCAGCCCAGGCCCGGGGGGGACTAGCGGGGGAGTTCGGCAGTTCTTC.

This chain joins TRBV15 and TRBJ2-7, with TRBD1 identical over 9 bases. Per germline, CDR1 LNHNV and CDR2 YYDKDF (reference sequence). The junction had 12 bases not matched to a gene; V was cut back by 5 bases and J by 4 bases. The length of the CDR3 is 16 residues. CDR3 DNA sequence: TGTGCCACCAGCCATAGTTCGCCGGACAGGGGTTACGAGCAGTACTTC. Protein sequence: CATSHSSPDRGYEQYF.

This clone turned up a few times. The V call is TRBV6-5, the J call TRBJ1-1; possible D gene TRBD1, 5 bases. This CDR3 spans 16 amino acids. V was clipped by 0 bases and J by 4 bases, with 15 bases between them. The germline V gene encodes CDR1 MNHEY and CDR2 SVGAGI. The CDR3 loop is CASSYSVGGVGTEAFF. In DNA form, the CDR3 reads TGTGCCAGCAGTTACTCAGTGGGAGGGGTCGGCACTGAAGCTTTCTTT.